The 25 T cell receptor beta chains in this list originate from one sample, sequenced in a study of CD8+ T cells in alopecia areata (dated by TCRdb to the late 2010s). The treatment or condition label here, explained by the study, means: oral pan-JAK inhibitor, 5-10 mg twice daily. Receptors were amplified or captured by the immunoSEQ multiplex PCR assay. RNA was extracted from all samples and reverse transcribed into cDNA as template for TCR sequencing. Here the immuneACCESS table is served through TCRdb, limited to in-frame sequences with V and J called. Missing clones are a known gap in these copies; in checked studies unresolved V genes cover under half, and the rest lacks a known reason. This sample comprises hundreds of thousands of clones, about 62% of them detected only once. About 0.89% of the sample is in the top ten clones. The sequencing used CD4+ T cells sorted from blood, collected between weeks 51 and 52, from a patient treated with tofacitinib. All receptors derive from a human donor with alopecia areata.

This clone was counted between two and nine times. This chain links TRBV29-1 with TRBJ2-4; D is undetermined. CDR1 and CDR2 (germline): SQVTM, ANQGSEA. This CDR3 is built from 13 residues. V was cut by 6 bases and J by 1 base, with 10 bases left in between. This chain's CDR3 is CSVVLSAKNIQYF. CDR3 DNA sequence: TGCAGCGTCGTACTCTCGGCCAAAAACATTCAGTACTTC.

CDR3 in amino acids: CASSSMGQATYEQYF. DNA for the CDR3: TGTGCCAGCAGCTCTATGGGACAGGCTACCTACGAGCAGTACTTC. The chain is built from TRBV5-4 and TRBJ2-7; 8 positions agree with TRBD1. The CDR3 runs 15 residues. Trimming at V came to 3 bases and at J to 2 bases, leaving 7 bases not matched to a gene. Germline CDR1 reads SGHNT; CDR2 reads YYREEE (reference sequence).

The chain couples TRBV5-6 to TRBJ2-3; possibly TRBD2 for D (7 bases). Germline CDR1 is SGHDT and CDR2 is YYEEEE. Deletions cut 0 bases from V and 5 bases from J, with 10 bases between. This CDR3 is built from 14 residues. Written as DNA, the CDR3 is TGTGCCAGCAGCTTGGACAGGGAGGGAGATACGCAGTATTTT. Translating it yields CASSLDREGDTQYF.

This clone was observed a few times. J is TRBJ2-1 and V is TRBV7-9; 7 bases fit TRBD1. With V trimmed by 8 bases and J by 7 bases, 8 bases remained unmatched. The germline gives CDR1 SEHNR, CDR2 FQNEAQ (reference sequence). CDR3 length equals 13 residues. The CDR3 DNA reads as TGTGCCAGCCGTCGAAGGGGGCCGAATGAGCAGTTCTTC. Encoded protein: CASRRRGPNEQFF. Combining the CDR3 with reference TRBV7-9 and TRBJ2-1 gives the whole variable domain DTGVSQNPRHKITKRGQNVTFRCDPISEHNRLYWYRQTLGQGPEFLTYFQNEAQLEKSRLLSDRFSAERPKGSFSTLEIQRTEQGDSAMYLCASRRRGPNEQFFGPGTRLTVL.

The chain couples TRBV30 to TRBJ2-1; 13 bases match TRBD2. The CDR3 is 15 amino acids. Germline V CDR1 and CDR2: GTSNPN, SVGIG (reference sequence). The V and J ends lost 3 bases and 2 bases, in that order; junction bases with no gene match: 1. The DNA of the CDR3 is TGTGCCTGGAGACTAGCGGGGGGGACCTACAATGAGCAGTTCTTC. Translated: CAWRLAGGTYNEQFF.

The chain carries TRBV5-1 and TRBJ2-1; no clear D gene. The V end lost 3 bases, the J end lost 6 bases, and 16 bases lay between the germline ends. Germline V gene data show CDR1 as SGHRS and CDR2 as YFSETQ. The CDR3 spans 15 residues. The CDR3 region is CASSYNPGSRNEQFF. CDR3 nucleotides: TGCGCCAGCAGCTATAATCCGGGTTCCCGCAATGAGCAGTTCTTC.

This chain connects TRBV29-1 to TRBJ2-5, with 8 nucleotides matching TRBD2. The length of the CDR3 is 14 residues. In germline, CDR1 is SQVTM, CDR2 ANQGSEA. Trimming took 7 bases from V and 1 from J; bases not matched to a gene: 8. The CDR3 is CSANSGALQETQYF. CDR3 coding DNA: TGCAGCGCTAATAGCGGGGCCCTCCAAGAGACCCAGTACTTC.

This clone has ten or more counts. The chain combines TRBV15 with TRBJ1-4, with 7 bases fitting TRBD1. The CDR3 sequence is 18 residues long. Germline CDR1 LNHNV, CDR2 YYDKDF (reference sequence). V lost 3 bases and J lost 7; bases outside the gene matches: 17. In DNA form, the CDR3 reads TGTGCCACCAGCAGCCTACAGGGGTTCTCAAGCCCTTTTGAAAAACTGTTTTTT. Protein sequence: CATSSLQGFSSPFEKLFF.

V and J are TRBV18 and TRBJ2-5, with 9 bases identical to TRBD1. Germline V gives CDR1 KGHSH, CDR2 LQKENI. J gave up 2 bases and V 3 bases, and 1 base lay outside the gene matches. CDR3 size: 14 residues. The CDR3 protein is CASSPGTGQETQYF. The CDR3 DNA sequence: TGTGCCAGCTCACCCGGGACAGGGCAAGAGACCCAGTACTTC.

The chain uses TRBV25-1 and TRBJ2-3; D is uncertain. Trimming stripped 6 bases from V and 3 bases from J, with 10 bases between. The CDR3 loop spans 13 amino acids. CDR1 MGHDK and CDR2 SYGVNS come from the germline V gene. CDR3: CASRASQTDTQYF. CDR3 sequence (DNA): TGTGCCAGCAGGGCAAGTCAAACAGATACGCAGTATTTT.

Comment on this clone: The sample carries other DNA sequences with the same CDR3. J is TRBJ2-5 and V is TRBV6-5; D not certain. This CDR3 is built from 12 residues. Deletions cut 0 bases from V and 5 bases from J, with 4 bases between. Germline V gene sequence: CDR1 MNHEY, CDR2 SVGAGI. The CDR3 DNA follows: TGTGCCAGCAGTTACTCCCCCGAGACCCAGTACTTC. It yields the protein CASSYSPETQYF.

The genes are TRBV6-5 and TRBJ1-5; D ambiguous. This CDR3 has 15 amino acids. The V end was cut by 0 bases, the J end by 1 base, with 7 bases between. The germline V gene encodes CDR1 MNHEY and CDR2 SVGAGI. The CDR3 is CASSYSGMSNQPQHF. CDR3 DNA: TGTGCCAGCAGTTACTCGGGGATGAGCAATCAGCCCCAGCATTTT.

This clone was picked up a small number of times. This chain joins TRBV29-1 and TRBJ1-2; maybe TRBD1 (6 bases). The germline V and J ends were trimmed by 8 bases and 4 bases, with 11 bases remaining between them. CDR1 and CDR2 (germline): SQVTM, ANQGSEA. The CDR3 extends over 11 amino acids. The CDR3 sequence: CSSTGGYGYTF. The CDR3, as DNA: TGCAGCTCGACAGGCGGCTATGGCTACACCTTC.

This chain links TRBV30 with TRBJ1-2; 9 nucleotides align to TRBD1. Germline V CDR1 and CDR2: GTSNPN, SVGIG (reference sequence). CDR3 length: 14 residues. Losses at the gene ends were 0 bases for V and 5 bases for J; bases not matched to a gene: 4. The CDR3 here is CAWSVGQGWYGYTF. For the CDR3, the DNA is TGTGCCTGGAGTGTAGGACAGGGGTGGTATGGCTACACCTTC.

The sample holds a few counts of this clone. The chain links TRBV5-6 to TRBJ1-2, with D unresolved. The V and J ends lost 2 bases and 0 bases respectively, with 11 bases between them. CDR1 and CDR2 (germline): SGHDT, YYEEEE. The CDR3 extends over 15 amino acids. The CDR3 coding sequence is TGTGCCAGCAGCTTCGGGCAGGAAACTAACTATGGCTACACCTTC. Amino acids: CASSFGQETNYGYTF.

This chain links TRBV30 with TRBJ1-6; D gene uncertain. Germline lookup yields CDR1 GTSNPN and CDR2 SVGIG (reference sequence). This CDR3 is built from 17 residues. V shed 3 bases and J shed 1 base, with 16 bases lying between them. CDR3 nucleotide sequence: TGTGCCTGGAGCGTAGGAGCCGCGGGGTCCTATAATTCACCCCTCCACTTT. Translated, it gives CAWSVGAAGSYNSPLHF.

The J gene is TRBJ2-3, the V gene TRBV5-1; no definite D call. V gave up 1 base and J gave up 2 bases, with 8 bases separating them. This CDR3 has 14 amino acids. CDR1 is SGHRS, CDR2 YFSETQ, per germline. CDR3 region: CASSLKGFTDTQYF. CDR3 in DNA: TGCGCCAGCAGCTTGAAAGGATTCACAGATACGCAGTATTTT.

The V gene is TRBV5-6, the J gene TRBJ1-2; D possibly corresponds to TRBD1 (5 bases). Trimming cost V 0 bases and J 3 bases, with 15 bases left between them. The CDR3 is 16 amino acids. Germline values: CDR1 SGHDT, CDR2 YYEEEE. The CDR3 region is CASSLDLPRGYYGYTF. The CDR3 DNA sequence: TGTGCCAGCAGCTTGGACCTTCCGAGGGGCTACTATGGCTACACCTTC.

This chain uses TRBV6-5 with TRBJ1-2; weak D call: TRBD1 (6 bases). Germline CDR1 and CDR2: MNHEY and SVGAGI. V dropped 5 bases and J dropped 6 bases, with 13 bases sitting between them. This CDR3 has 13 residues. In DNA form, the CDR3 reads TGTGCCAGCAGTCAGGGACAACTAAATGGCTACACCTTC. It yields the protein CASSQGQLNGYTF.

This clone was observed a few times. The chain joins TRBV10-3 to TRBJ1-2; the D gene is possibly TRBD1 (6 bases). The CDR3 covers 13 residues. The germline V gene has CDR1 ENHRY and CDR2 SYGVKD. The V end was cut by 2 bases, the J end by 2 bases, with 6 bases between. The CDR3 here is CAISEDRNYGYTF. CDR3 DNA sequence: TGTGCCATCAGTGAGGACAGGAACTATGGCTACACCTTC.

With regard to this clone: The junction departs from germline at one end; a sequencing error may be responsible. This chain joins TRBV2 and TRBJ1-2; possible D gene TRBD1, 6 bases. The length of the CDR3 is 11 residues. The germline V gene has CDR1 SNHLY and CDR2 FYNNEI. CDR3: CASSRSGTPRF. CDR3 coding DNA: TGTGCCAGCAGTAGATCCGGGACACCGCGCTTC. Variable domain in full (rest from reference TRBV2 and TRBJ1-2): EPEVTQTPSHQVTQMGQEVILRCVPISNHLYFYWYRQILGQKVEFLVSFYNNEISEKSEIFDDQFSVERPDGSNFTLKIRSTKLEDSAMYFCASSRSGTPRFGSGTRLTVV.

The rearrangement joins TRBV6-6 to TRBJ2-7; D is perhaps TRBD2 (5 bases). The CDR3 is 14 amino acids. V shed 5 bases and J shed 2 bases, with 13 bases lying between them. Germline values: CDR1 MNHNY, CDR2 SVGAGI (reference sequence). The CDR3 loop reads CASSVQGLTYEQYF. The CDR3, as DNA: TGTGCCAGCAGTGTCCAAGGACTCACCTACGAGCAGTACTTC.

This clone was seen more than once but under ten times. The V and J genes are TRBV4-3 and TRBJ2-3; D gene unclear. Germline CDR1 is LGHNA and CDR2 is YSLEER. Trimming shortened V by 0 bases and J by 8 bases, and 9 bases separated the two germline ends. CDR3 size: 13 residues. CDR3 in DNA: TGCGCCAGCAGCCAAGATGGATGGGGTACGCAGTATTTT. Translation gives CASSQDGWGTQYF.

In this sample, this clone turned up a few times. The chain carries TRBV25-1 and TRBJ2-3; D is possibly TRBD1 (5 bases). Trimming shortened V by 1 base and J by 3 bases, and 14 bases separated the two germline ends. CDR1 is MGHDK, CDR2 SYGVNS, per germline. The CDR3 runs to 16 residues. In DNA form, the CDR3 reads TGTGCCAGCAGTGAATGGCGAGCAGGGCGGACAGATACGCAGTATTTT. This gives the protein CASSEWRAGRTDTQYF.

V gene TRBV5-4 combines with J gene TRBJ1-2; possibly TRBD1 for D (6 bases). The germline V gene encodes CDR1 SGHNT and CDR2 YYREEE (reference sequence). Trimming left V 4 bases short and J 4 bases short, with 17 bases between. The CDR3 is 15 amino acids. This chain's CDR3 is CASSRRGGEGYGYTF. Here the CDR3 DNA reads TGTGCCAGCAGCCGGCGGGGGGGCGAGGGCTATGGCTACACCTTC. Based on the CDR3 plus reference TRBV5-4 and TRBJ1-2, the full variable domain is ETGVTQSPTHLIKTRGQQVTLRCSSQSGHNTVSWYQQALGQGPQFIFQYYREEENGRGNFPPRFSGLQFPNYSSELNVNALELDDSALYLCASSRRGGEGYGYTFGSGTRLTVV.